This is a list of T cell receptor beta chains from one sample in a study of cytomegalovirus exposure and HLA in healthy donors. Only in-frame clones appear in the TCRdb table, and some are missing; sequencing was by immunoSEQ multiplex PCR. The table shows 80,000 to 130,000 clones, with 76% occurring only once. The sample was PBMCs. The receptors originated from a woman aged 50 to 60 in good health and CMV-seropositive. The CDR3 runs from the conserved cysteine through the conserved F or W.

>TRBJ1-1|TRBV9
CASSVTGGRNTEAFF
>TRBJ2-2|TRBV6-1
CASSPMTGSTGELFF
>TRBJ1-1|TRBV29-1
CSVEEGPAAEAFF
>TRBJ2-5|TRBV5-1
CASSVGPGSQAETQYF
>TRBJ2-7|TRBV4-2
CASSQTQGKLASYEQYF
>TRBJ1-4|TRBV6-6
CASSRQEKLFF
>TRBJ2-2|TRBV4-2
CASSPSTGGGGAGELFF
>TRBJ1-1|TRBV15
CATSRRGQGVTEAFF
>TRBJ2-7|TRBV6-6
CASSPTSSYEQYF
>TRBJ1-1|TRBV2
CASSENPVTEAFF
>TRBJ2-1|TRBV11-3
CASSLGSGLAGHNEQFF
>TRBJ2-5|TRBV9
CASSSGGLETQYF
>TRBJ2-1|TRBV28
CASSLGGGRTHNEQFF
>TRBJ2-1|TRBV6-1
CAGQLADEQFF
>TRBJ2-2|TRBV2
CASSYEGQAAGELFF
>TRBJ2-7|TRBV27
CASSSAGERGEQYF
>TRBJ1-1|TRBV7-9
CASSRDTGRAFF
>TRBJ2-7|TRBV6-1
CASSVTASYGEQYF
>TRBJ2-1|TRBV7-9
CASSEGAFGRDDEQFF
>TRBJ2-5|TRBV11-1
CASSLTGTSGYYQETQYF
>TRBJ1-5|TRBV5-8
CASSLPGLGGFSNQPQHF
>TRBJ1-5|TRBV6-1
CASSGGPPLQPQHF
>TRBJ1-3|TRBV11-2
CASSPTGNTIYF
>TRBJ1-2|TRBV30
CACAQQRYGYTF
>TRBJ2-1|TRBV9
CASSVGRGRADEQFF
>TRBJ2-1|TRBV2
CASSELAEVYNEQFF
>TRBJ2-2|TRBV30
CAWSVDPGTGELFF
>TRBJ1-1|TRBV7-9
CSSSRTESGTEAFF
>TRBJ2-7|TRBV10-2
CAATLAGGYEQYF
>TRBJ1-2|TRBV2
CASRNQQINYGYTF
>TRBJ2-7|TRBV5-5
CASSPRGSEQYF
>TRBJ2-3|TRBV5-1
CASSLWTGTTDTQYF
>TRBJ2-7|TRBV27
CASSSIQASYEQYF
>TRBJ1-5|TRBV4-2
CASSQVQIGGDGSNQPQHF
>TRBJ1-2|TRBV18
CASSPGGQGNYGYTF
>TRBJ2-3|TRBV11-3
CASSLHFVGGETDTQYF
>TRBJ2-5|TRBV9
CASSVEGDTAGTQYF
>TRBJ2-7|TRBV25-1
CASSPPGGGNYEQYF
>TRBJ1-1|TRBV4-1
CASSPMGRGRGNTEAFF
>TRBJ1-3|TRBV13
CASSPRTSSGNTIYF
>TRBJ1-1|TRBV19
CASSISLDRGLAEAFF
>TRBJ2-1|TRBV27
CASSGGVSYNEQFF
>TRBJ1-5|TRBV6-5
CASSYTGSNQPQHF
>TRBJ1-2|TRBV19
CASSIGGANYGYTF
>TRBJ1-6|TRBV18
CASSPAWDTGNSPLHF
>TRBJ2-4|TRBV4-1
CASSQGLAGGFLAKNIQYF
>TRBJ1-1|TRBV27
CASSLGRSTEAFF
>TRBJ2-1|TRBV7-2
CASSLPWREQFF
>TRBJ1-6|TRBV9
CASSVSGQTGGNSPLHF
>TRBJ2-7|TRBV4-1
CASSQGAAGSSYEQYF
>TRBJ1-2|TRBV5-4
CASSPRRDGGGYGYTF
>TRBJ1-1|TRBV27
CASRDDRANTEAFF
>TRBJ1-2|TRBV14
CASSPTGAEHYGYTF
>TRBJ1-1|TRBV7-9
CASSSGQSF